These 19 T cell receptor beta chains came from one sample sequenced in a study of blood T cell repertoires in COVID-19. Sequencing was performed with immunoSEQ multiplex PCR; in TCRdb, only in-frame clones are kept and a portion is missing. The table has under 300,000 clones, approximately 87% seen once; the top ten hold roughly 12%. The sample consisted of peripheral blood. The receptors were gathered from a woman in her thirties with COVID-19, enrolled during active disease.

The rearrangement links TRBV5-1 to TRBJ2-3; 7 bases fit TRBD1. The CDR3 spans 16 residues. With V trimmed by 4 bases and J by 3 bases, 11 bases remained unmatched. Germline CDR1 SGHRS, CDR2 YFSETQ. As DNA, the CDR3 is TGCGCCAGCAGCAACGGACAGGCGACTACGACAGATACGCAGTATTTT. Encoded protein: CASSNGQATTTDTQYF.

The rearrangement links TRBV11-3 to TRBJ2-7; TRBD2 might be the D (6 bases). V was trimmed by 1 base and J by 6 bases, leaving 10 bases between them. The germline V gene has CDR1 SGHNT and CDR2 YENEEA. This CDR3 has 13 residues. The CDR3 protein is CASSLARDSEQYF. For the CDR3, the DNA is TGTGCCAGCAGCTTAGCTAGGGACTCCGAGCAGTACTTC. The variable domain in full, with the rest retrieved from reference TRBV11-3 and TRBJ2-7, is EAGVVQSPRYKIIEKKQPVAFWCNPISGHNTLYWYLQNLGQGPELLIRYENEEAVDDSQLPKDRFSAERLKGVDSTLKIQPAELGDSAVYLCASSLARDSEQYFGPGTRLTVT.

The chain couples TRBV29-1 to TRBJ1-2, with a possible D match to TRBD1 (5 bases). V was shortened by 6 bases and J by 4 bases, with 9 bases between the two germline ends. Germline assignment: CDR1 SQVTM and CDR2 ANQGSEA. The CDR3 has 11 residues. The chain's CDR3 is CSVRTLYGYTF. The DNA of the CDR3 is TGCAGCGTCAGGACACTCTATGGCTACACCTTC. The whole variable domain, filled in from reference TRBV29-1 and TRBJ1-2, reads SAVISQKPSRDICQRGTSLTIQCQVDSQVTMMFWYRQQPGQSLTLIATANQGSEATYESGFVIDKFPISRPNLTFSTLTVSNMSPEDSSIYLCSVRTLYGYTFGSGTRLTVV.

The chain recombines TRBV12-3 or TRBV12-4 with TRBJ1-1; 7 bases align to TRBD1. J lost 12 bases, V lost 6 bases, and 10 bases had no gene match. CDR3 size: 12 residues. The CDR3 is CASSPQGGFTFF. The DNA of the CDR3 is TGTGCCAGCAGCCCGCAGGGGGGTTTTACTTTCTTT.

This chain connects TRBV19 to TRBJ1-1; a weak D match, TRBD1 (5 bases). CDR1 is LNHDA and CDR2 is SQIVND in the germline V gene (reference sequence). The CDR3 has 13 residues. The V gene lost 8 bases and the J gene lost 2 bases, with 12 bases spanning the gap. The CDR3 loop reads CASGWGANTEAFF. The CDR3 bases are TGTGCCAGTGGCTGGGGCGCAAACACTGAAGCTTTCTTT.

V is TRBV15 and J is TRBJ2-7; 7 nucleotides agree with TRBD2. The CDR3 spans 14 residues. J was trimmed by 2 bases and V by 1 base; bases with no gene match: 2. Germline V lookup: CDR1 LNHNV, CDR2 YYDKDF (reference sequence). The CDR3 DNA sequence: TGTGCCACCAGCAGAGCTCGGGGGGCCTACGAGCAGTACTTC. This encodes CATSRARGAYEQYF.

The chain links TRBV6-5 to TRBJ1-5, with D possibly TRBD1 on 5 matching bases. The CDR3 length is 15 residues. Germline values: CDR1 MNHEY, CDR2 SVGAGI. V dropped 2 bases and J dropped 2 bases, with 10 bases sitting between them. This CDR3 is CASSYGGGGNQPQHF. Written as DNA, the CDR3 is TGTGCCAGCAGTTACGGCGGGGGTGGCAATCAGCCCCAGCATTTT.

There are a few counts of this clone. The V call is TRBV28, the J call TRBJ1-5; 7 positions match TRBD1. The CDR3 loop spans 15 amino acids. Germline V gene data show CDR1 as MDHEN and CDR2 as SYDVKM. V shed 3 bases and J 7 bases; nucleotides not matched to a gene: 9. CDR3 loop: CASSLGDQGEQPQHF. The CDR3 region has the DNA TGTGCCAGCAGTTTGGGCGATCAGGGGGAACAGCCCCAGCATTTT.

This clone showed up just once. This rearrangement joins TRBV6-5 to TRBJ1-3, with 8 bases matching TRBD1. CDR1 and CDR2 from the germline V gene are MNHEY and SVGAGI. V lost 2 bases and J lost 1; bases outside the gene matches: 4. This CDR3 spans 16 amino acids. This chain's CDR3 is CASSYVQGASGNTIYF. In DNA form, the CDR3 reads TGTGCCAGCAGTTACGTCCAGGGGGCGTCTGGAAACACCATATATTTT.

A few counts support this clone. The genes are TRBV5-4 and TRBJ1-2; D gene uncertain. Germline V gene lookup returns CDR1 SGHNT and CDR2 YYREEE (reference sequence). The CDR3 loop spans 12 amino acids. The ends were cut back, 5 bases at V and 4 bases at J, with 9 bases in the middle. CDR3 nucleotides: TGTGCCAGCAGGGGAGGGTTCTATGGCTACACCTTC. Amino acids: CASRGGFYGYTF.

V and J are TRBV18 and TRBJ1-5; TRBD1 is a possible D gene (5 bases). Per germline, CDR1 KGHSH and CDR2 LQKENI. CDR3 length: 15 amino acids. V was clipped by 3 bases and J by 5 bases, with 14 bases between them. CDR3 sequence (DNA): TGTGCCAGCTCACCCTTGGGCGGAGGGGATCAGCCCCAGCATTTT. This codes for CASSPLGGGDQPQHF.

The genes are TRBV11-2 and TRBJ2-7, with 9 positions matching TRBD1. The CDR3 has 18 residues. The germline V gene has CDR1 SGHAT and CDR2 FQNNGV. V was clipped by 2 bases and J by 6 bases; unmatched bases: 17. The CDR3 region is CASSLQFVGGTGLGEQYF. In DNA form, the CDR3 reads TGTGCCAGCAGCTTACAATTTGTTGGTGGGACAGGGTTAGGCGAGCAGTACTTC.

The CDR3 DNA reads TGCGCCAGCAGCCAAGAGGTTAGCGGGCGGGGTGAAAAACTGTTTTTT. Its protein product is CASSQEVSGRGEKLFF. The rearrangement uses TRBV4-1 and TRBJ1-4; the D is unclear. Germline V gene sequence: CDR1 MGHRA, CDR2 YSYEKL. The V end lost 0 bases, the J end lost 7 bases, and 15 bases lay between the germline ends. The CDR3 length is 16 residues.

The J gene is TRBJ1-4, the V gene TRBV6-1; the D gene is possibly TRBD1 (5 bases). The CDR3 has 15 amino acids. Germline loops: CDR1 MNHNS, CDR2 SASEGT. V was shortened by 3 bases and J by 1 base, with 9 bases between the two germline ends. The CDR3 DNA sequence: TGTGCCAGCAGTGAGTACACAGGAACTAATGAAAAACTGTTTTTT. Amino acid sequence: CASSEYTGTNEKLFF.

The V and J genes are TRBV2 and TRBJ2-7, with D tentatively TRBD2 (7 bases). V gave up 7 bases and J gave up 4 bases, with 17 bases separating them. Looked up from germline, CDR1 is SNHLY and CDR2 is FYNNEI. The CDR3 is 14 amino acids. The CDR3 nucleotides are TGTGCCAGCAAAGGCGAGGGGGGGCTATACGAGCAGTACTTC. Translation: CASKGEGGLYEQYF.

The chain uses TRBV12-3 or TRBV12-4 and TRBJ1-2; D is unclear. The CDR3 loop spans 11 amino acids. Trimming took off 6 bases at V and 4 bases at J, with 6 bases between the two ends. This CDR3 is CASREGYGYTF. CDR3 coding DNA: TGTGCCAGCAGGGAGGGCTATGGCTACACCTTC.

The chain couples TRBV28 to TRBJ2-1; a possible D gene is TRBD2 (6 bases). This CDR3 is 14 amino acids long. In germline, CDR1 is MDHEN, CDR2 SYDVKM. Trimming took off 5 bases at V and 4 bases at J, with 12 bases between the two ends. DNA of the CDR3: TGTGCCAGCAGTGTCGGAGGGCAGTACAATGAGCAGTTCTTC. Protein sequence: CASSVGGQYNEQFF.

V usage is TRBV28 and J usage is TRBJ2-1; the match to TRBD2 covers 16 bases. V was clipped by 4 bases and J by 8 bases; unmatched bases: 8. This CDR3 has 17 residues. Germline CDR1 MDHEN, CDR2 SYDVKM. CDR3 residues: CASSSNPGLAGGYEQFF. The CDR3 region has the DNA TGTGCCAGCAGTTCCAACCCGGGACTAGCGGGGGGGTATGAGCAGTTCTTC.

The rearrangement uses TRBV5-8 and TRBJ2-1; 10 positions agree with TRBD1. The germline gives CDR1 SGHTS, CDR2 YDEGEE. The CDR3 is 15 amino acids. The V and J ends lost 6 bases and 10 bases, in that order; junction bases with no gene match: 13. The CDR3 here is CASTPGGQGMVEQFF. The CDR3 DNA is TGTGCCAGCACCCCAGGGGGACAGGGGATGGTGGAGCAGTTCTTC.